The 21 T cell receptor beta chains reported below all come from one sample, sequenced in a study of blood T cells in healthy people across ages. Primers used in a second PCR of about 7 to 12 cycles were a sample-barcoded 5' primer and a J-beta primer mix. TCRdb called the 5' RACE reads again in MiXCR, with one record for every CDR3 protein. Of 1 million to 1.2 million distinct CDR3 sequences in the sample, roughly two fifths were seen once. Sequenced material: blood. The receptor source for this set is a man in his late teens or twenties in good health.

The genes are TRBV14 and TRBJ2-3, with D perhaps given as TRBD1 or TRBD2 (5 bases each). Germline CDR1 reads SGHDN; CDR2 reads FVKESK. The CDR3 consists of 19 residues. V shed 0 bases and J shed 4 bases, with 23 bases lying between them. For the CDR3, the DNA is TGTGCCAGCAGCCAAGATGCTTGGAGGACAACCGTCCGCGCAGATACGCAGTATTTT. Translating gives CASSQDAWRTTVRADTQYF.

This clonotype was observed a handful of times. The chain has TRBV6-5 and TRBJ2-2; D not resolved. Trimming removed 5 bases at V and 2 bases at J, with 9 bases between. Germline loops: CDR1 MNHEY, CDR2 SVGAGI. The CDR3 totals 14 residues. This chain's CDR3 is CASSPEENTGELFF. The DNA of the CDR3 is TGTGCCAGCAGTCCCGAGGAAAACACCGGGGAGCTGTTTTTT.

This chain connects TRBV9 to TRBJ2-2, with D tentatively TRBD1 or TRBD2 (5 bases each). The CDR3 is 18 residues long. Germline CDR1 is SGDLS and CDR2 is YYNGEE. The V end was cut by 8 bases, the J end by 1 base, with 24 bases between. DNA of the CDR3: TGTGCCAGTAGCCTAAACCCAACGGTGGGGGTGAACACCGGGGAGCTGTTTTTT. Its protein product is CASSLNPTVGVNTGELFF.

The CDR3 loop reads CASSRGQGVVDTQYF. DNA for the CDR3: TGCGCCAGCAGCCGTGGACAGGGGGTGGTAGATACGCAGTATTTT. The rearrangement joins TRBV5-1 to TRBJ2-3; 10 bases agree with TRBD1. The germline V gene encodes CDR1 SGHRS and CDR2 YFSETQ. The trim removed 4 bases at V and 5 bases at J, leaving 7 bases unmatched. The CDR3 covers 15 residues.

This clonotype was detected only a few times. The V and J genes are TRBV20-1 and TRBJ2-3; D unclear. The length of the CDR3 is 14 residues. Trimming shortened V by 4 bases and J by 2 bases, and 13 bases separated the two germline ends. Per the germline V gene, CDR1 is DFQATT and CDR2 is SNEGSKA (reference sequence). The CDR3 nucleotides read TGCAGTGCTATAGGATATTCTTACACAGATACGCAGTATTTT. Translating it yields CSAIGYSYTDTQYF.

This sequence joins TRBV9 and TRBJ1-6, with D possibly matching TRBD1 (5 bases). Trimming stripped 4 bases from V and 11 bases from J, with 13 bases between. Per germline, CDR1 SGDLS and CDR2 YYNGEE. The CDR3 runs 13 residues. The CDR3 DNA reads as TGTGCCAGCAGCTCATCCCAGGGCGCACCCCTCCACTTT. This encodes CASSSSQGAPLHF.

Many counts were recorded for this clonotype. CDR3 nucleotide sequence: TGCAGTGCTTACCCCGATGGGCCAAATGGCTACACCTTC. Protein sequence: CSAYPDGPNGYTF. This chain connects TRBV20-1 to TRBJ1-2; D not certain. Germline values: CDR1 DFQATT, CDR2 SNEGSKA (reference sequence). The CDR3 consists of 13 residues. Between the trimmed V and J ends, which lost 5 bases and 6 bases, there was a span of 16 bases.

Here the CDR3 reads CASTAAGSEQFF. In DNA, the CDR3 is TGTGCCAGCACGGCCGCGGGGTCTGAGCAGTTCTTC. J is TRBJ2-1 and V is TRBV3-1; possibly TRBD2 for D (6 bases). CDR3 length: 12 residues. Germline CDR1 LGHDT, CDR2 YNNKEL (reference sequence). V was pared by 7 bases and J by 9 bases, with 13 bases between.

This clonotype was counted at least ten times. The chain links TRBV7-2 to TRBJ2-3, with D unresolved. From germline, CDR1 is SGHTA and CDR2 FQGNSA. The CDR3 runs 12 residues. The germline V and J ends were trimmed by 5 bases and 5 bases, with 8 bases remaining between them. The CDR3 sequence: CASSPPGDTQYF. CDR3 DNA: TGTGCCAGCAGCCCTCCGGGAGATACGCAGTATTTT.

V and J are TRBV10-3 and TRBJ2-7, with TRBD1 matching 7 bases. This CDR3 comprises 19 residues. Germline V gene data show CDR1 as ENHRY and CDR2 as SYGVKD. Losses at the gene ends were 7 bases for V and 6 bases for J; bases not matched to a gene: 27. CDR3 region: CAITFGRGQRPTRNGEQYF. In DNA, the CDR3 is TGTGCCATCACCTTTGGAAGGGGGCAACGGCCCACACGAAACGGCGAGCAGTACTTC.

The chain is built from TRBV6-1 and TRBJ2-3, with D tentatively TRBD2 (5 bases). This CDR3 comprises 13 residues. The germline V gene has CDR1 MNHNS and CDR2 SASEGT. V gave up 6 bases and J gave up 0 bases, with 7 bases separating them. The CDR3 nucleotides read TGTGCCAGCAGACTAGAGAGCACAGATACGCAGTATTTT. As protein: CASRLESTDTQYF.

The J gene is TRBJ1-2, the V gene TRBV10-3; weak D call: TRBD1 (5 bases). Germline assignment: CDR1 ENHRY and CDR2 SYGVKD. Trimming took off 1 base at V and 7 bases at J, with 7 bases between the two ends. This CDR3 spans 12 amino acids. As DNA, the CDR3 is TGTGCCATCAGTGAGTTGAGGGGTGGCTACACCTTC. Translation: CAISELRGGYTF.

The chain recombines TRBV7-6 with TRBJ2-5, with TRBD2 identical over 8 bases. Trimming removed 1 base from V and 1 base from J; junction bases left unmatched: 5. This CDR3 region has 16 residues. The germline V gene has CDR1 SGHVS and CDR2 FNYEAQ. CDR3 region: CASSLVGLAGQETQYF. The CDR3 DNA is TGTGCCAGCAGCTTAGTAGGGCTAGCGGGCCAAGAGACCCAGTACTTC.

CDR3 DNA: TGTGCCAGCAGCCCGACGGCGGGACAGAAAACTGAAGCTTTCTTT. It is translated as CASSPTAGQKTEAFF. The chain couples TRBV3-1 to TRBJ1-1, with 7 bases aligning to TRBD1. This CDR3 contains 15 residues. Germline values: CDR1 LGHDT, CDR2 YNNKEL (reference sequence). V lost 4 bases and J lost 5; bases outside the gene matches: 10.

Remarks on this clonotype: The germline gene is not matched at one end of the junction; a read error may be the cause. This chain joins TRBV20-1 and TRBJ1-5; 7 nucleotides agree with TRBD1. Germline V CDR1 and CDR2: DFQATT, SNEGSKA (reference sequence). This CDR3 is built from 14 residues. CDR3 amino acids: CSASRGTSNQPRHF. The CDR3 region has the DNA TGCAGTGCTAGCAGGGGGACAAGCAATCAGCCCCGGCATTTT.

The gene calls are TRBV18 and TRBJ1-5; a weak D match, TRBD1 (5 bases). V shed 7 bases and J shed 7 bases, with 11 bases lying between them. CDR3 length: 12 residues. Germline V gene lookup returns CDR1 KGHSH and CDR2 LQKENI. CDR3 sequence reads: CASYEEGQPQHF. CDR3 bases: TGTGCCAGCTACGAGGAGGGGCAGCCCCAGCATTTT. Filled out from reference TRBV18 and TRBJ1-5, the complete variable domain reads NAGVMQNPRHLVRRRGQEARLRCSPMKGHSHVYWYRQLPEEGLKFMVYLQKENIIDESGMPKERFSAEFPKEGPSILRIQQVVRGDSAAYFCASYEEGQPQHFGDGTRLSIL.

The V and J genes are TRBV4-1 and TRBJ2-3; D is possibly TRBD1 (6 bases). This CDR3 is 15 amino acids long. Trimming took off 1 base at V and 0 bases at J, with 8 bases between the two ends. Per the germline V gene, CDR1 is MGHRA and CDR2 is YSYEKL. The CDR3 region is CASSQVGASTDTQYF. The CDR3 DNA sequence: TGCGCCAGCAGCCAAGTGGGGGCGAGCACAGATACGCAGTATTTT.

The chain has TRBV4-3 and TRBJ2-2; a weak D match, TRBD2 (5 bases). Trimming cost V 4 bases and J 3 bases, with 9 bases left between them. The CDR3 consists of 14 residues. Germline V gene lookup returns CDR1 LGHNA and CDR2 YSLEER. This CDR3 reads CASSLDYDTGELFF. The DNA of the CDR3 is TGCGCCAGCAGCCTCGACTATGACACCGGGGAGCTGTTTTTT.

This clonotype was seen ten or more times. The chain has TRBV4-3 and TRBJ2-3; either TRBD1 or TRBD2 may supply D (6 bases each). This CDR3 region has 16 residues. Germline lookup yields CDR1 LGHNA and CDR2 YSLEER. Trimming removed 2 bases at V and 0 bases at J, with 12 bases between. The CDR3 bases are TGCGCCAGCAGCCAATTCGGGGGCTCAAGCACAGATACGCAGTATTTT. This translates into CASSQFGGSSTDTQYF.

V and J are TRBV9 and TRBJ2-7, with D perhaps matching TRBD2 (5 bases). Trimming pared 1 base from V and 7 bases from J, leaving 18 bases between. CDR3 length equals 15 residues. Germline CDR1 and CDR2: SGDLS and YYNGEE. CDR3 amino acids: CASSVTRIEGHEQYF. DNA of the CDR3: TGTGCCAGCAGCGTAACGAGAATAGAGGGTCATGAGCAGTACTTC.

V is TRBV20-1 and J is TRBJ2-3; D remains unclear. The germline V gene has CDR1 DFQATT and CDR2 SNEGSKA (reference sequence). The CDR3 consists of 11 residues. With 0 bases removed from V and 11 bases from J, the gap between germline ends came to 9 bases. The CDR3 spells CSARDPNMQYF. For the CDR3, the DNA is TGCAGTGCTAGAGATCCGAATATGCAGTATTTT.